This is a list of T cell receptor beta chains from one sample in a study of a mutant IDH1 vaccine in newly diagnosed glioma. This table comes from immunoSEQ multiplex PCR, and its TCRdb copy is limited to in-frame clones, with some not included. The sample lists approximately 110,000 clones; about 90% were seen once. These receptors lack a known antigen. The material sequenced was PBMCs, taken from a glioma patient whose treatment included an IDH1 peptide vaccine. All receptors derive from a woman in her forties or fifties with glioma. Each CDR3 is given with its conserved first and last residue. D genes are given only for firm matches. Clone size, where shown, is once, few, many, or a class for clones that have expanded.

j_call: TRBJ2-1
clone_size: .
v_call: TRBV6-6
d_call: TRBD1
cdr3_nt: TGTGCCAGCAGTCGGACAGGTGAATACAATGAGCAGTTCTTC
cdr3_aa: CASSRTGEYNEQFF

j_call: TRBJ1-5
clone_size: .
v_call: TRBV10-2
d_call: .
cdr3_nt: TGCGCCAGACCCGCCGAAGAGGGGCTTAGCAATCAGCCCCAGCATTTT
cdr3_aa: CARPAEEGLSNQPQHF

j_call: TRBJ2-1
clone_size: few
v_call: TRBV28
d_call: .
cdr3_nt: TGTGCCAGCAGGGTAACCGGGACCGAAAGAAGTGAGCAGTTCTTC
cdr3_aa: CASRVTGTERSEQFF

j_call: TRBJ1-2
clone_size: few
v_call: TRBV7-3
d_call: .
cdr3_nt: TGTGCCAGCAGCTTAGGGACGGAAGCTAACTATGGCTACACCTTC
cdr3_aa: CASSLGTEANYGYTF

j_call: TRBJ1-4
clone_size: .
v_call: TRBV30
d_call: TRBD1
cdr3_nt: TGTGCCTGGAGTGTACTCAGGGGGCGAGGTGAAAAACTGTTTTTT
cdr3_aa: CAWSVLRGRGEKLFF

j_call: TRBJ2-5
clone_size: .
v_call: TRBV4-1
d_call: .
cdr3_nt: TGCGCCAGCAGCCAACAACAGGGCGGAGAGACCCAGTACTTC
cdr3_aa: CASSQQQGGETQYF

j_call: TRBJ1-6
clone_size: .
v_call: TRBV30
d_call: TRBD1
cdr3_nt: TGTGCCTGGGGGGTGGACAGGGGGAGTTCACCCCTCCACTTT
cdr3_aa: CAWGVDRGSSPLHF

j_call: TRBJ1-5
clone_size: .
v_call: TRBV13
d_call: .
cdr3_nt: TGTGCCAGCAGCTCAGGGTTGGGCAATCAGCCCCAGCATTTT
cdr3_aa: CASSSGLGNQPQHF

j_call: TRBJ2-7
clone_size: .
v_call: TRBV30
d_call: .
cdr3_nt: TGTGCCTGGAGTGACGGGGCAGGGAGATACGAGCAGTACTTC
cdr3_aa: CAWSDGAGRYEQYF

j_call: TRBJ2-1
clone_size: .
v_call: TRBV29-1
d_call: .
cdr3_nt: TGCAGCGTTGTAAAGGAGTGGAATGAGCAGTTCTTC
cdr3_aa: CSVVKEWNEQFF

j_call: TRBJ2-1
clone_size: .
v_call: TRBV10-2
d_call: TRBD1
cdr3_nt: TGCGCCAGCAGCCCTCAGGGGGCGTCTTACAATGAGCAGTTCTTC
cdr3_aa: CASSPQGASYNEQFF

j_call: TRBJ2-7
clone_size: .
v_call: TRBV6-5
d_call: .
cdr3_nt: TGTGTTACCCAAATCCCCACCTACGAGCAGTACTTC
cdr3_aa: CVTQIPTYEQYF

j_call: TRBJ1-1
clone_size: .
v_call: TRBV14
d_call: .
cdr3_nt: TGTGCCAGCAGCCAAGGATTGTTGAACACTGAAGCTTTCTTT
cdr3_aa: CASSQGLLNTEAFF

j_call: TRBJ1-1
clone_size: .
v_call: TRBV6-5
d_call: .
cdr3_nt: TGTGCCAGCAGTTACCGGAGTCCGCTGAGCACTGAAGCTTTCTTT
cdr3_aa: CASSYRSPLSTEAFF

j_call: TRBJ2-3
clone_size: .
v_call: TRBV6-5
d_call: .
cdr3_nt: TGTGCCAGCAGTTTCCAGGCAGGCGACACAGATACGCAGTATTTT
cdr3_aa: CASSFQAGDTDTQYF

j_call: TRBJ2-7
clone_size: once
v_call: TRBV30
d_call: TRBD1
cdr3_nt: TGTGCCTGGAGTGGGGGGACAGAGGGCTCCTACGAGCAGTACTTC
cdr3_aa: CAWSGGTEGSYEQYF

j_call: TRBJ2-1
clone_size: .
v_call: TRBV7-2
d_call: .
cdr3_nt: TGTGCCAGCAGCTACCTGGAGGGAGTGGGAAATGAGCAGTTCTTC
cdr3_aa: CASSYLEGVGNEQFF

j_call: TRBJ2-7
clone_size: .
v_call: TRBV6-5
d_call: TRBD2
cdr3_nt: TGTGCCAGCAGTGGACCGGGACTAGCTTACTACGAGCAGTACTTC
cdr3_aa: CASSGPGLAYYEQYF

j_call: TRBJ1-1
clone_size: once
v_call: TRBV7-9
d_call: .
cdr3_nt: TGTGCCAGCAGCTTAGCGTTGGGTGAGGGAGCTTTCTTT
cdr3_aa: CASSLALGEGAFF